The clone carrying this T cell receptor beta chain was seen ten or more times. V lost 6 bases, J lost 7 bases, and 14 bases lay in between. The CDR3 length is 13 residues. Germline assignment: CDR1 SGHDT and CDR2 YYEEEE. TCRdb redid the calling of the RT-PCR reads with MiXCR, one entry per CDR3 protein. Of 550,000 to 750,000 distinct CDR3 sequences listed, 11% to 15% were seen once; the top ten hold roughly 4%. Sample: memory CD4+ T cells from blood. The TCR comes from a female donor in good health, serving as a healthy control. The chain is built from TRBV5-6 and TRBJ2-1; D unclear. The DNA for the CDR3 is TGTGCCAGCACCCCCCCGAATAGAAATGAGCAGTTCTTC. It translates to CASTPPNRNEQFF.